The rows below give T cell receptor beta chains drawn from one sample of a study of T cells in Graves' hyperthyroidism and ophthalmopathy. TCRdb redid the calling of the multiplex PCR reads with MiXCR, one entry per CDR3 protein. This table holds under 350,000 distinct CDR3 sequences, about a sixth found once. The sequencing input was blood. These receptors all stem from a woman aged 60-75 years with Graves' ophthalmopathy. The CDR3 runs from the conserved cysteine through the conserved F or W. Fields, in order: D gene, V gene, J gene, clone size, CDR3 protein, CDR3 DNA. D genes are given only for firm matches. Size is omitted from some rows. Given values are once, few, many or a class for expanded clones.

D: TRBD1; V: TRBV10-3; J: TRBJ2-3; size: few; CDR3: CAIRDPGQASGTQYF; DNA: TGTGCCATCAGGGATCCGGGACAGGCTTCGGGTACGCAGTATTTT
D: -; V: TRBV6-2/TRBV6-3; J: TRBJ1-5; size: few; CDR3: CASNSFGYSSNQPQHF; DNA: TGTGCCAGCAATTCCTTTGGTTACAGCAGCAATCAGCCCCAGCATTTT
D: -; V: TRBV2; J: TRBJ2-5; size: few; CDR3: CASSDQSSETQYF; DNA: TGTGCCAGCAGTGACCAAAGCTCAGAGACCCAGTACTTC
D: TRBD2; V: TRBV27; J: TRBJ2-2; size: -; CDR3: CASSFSGVNTGELFF; DNA: TGTGCCAGCAGTTTTAGCGGGGTTAACACCGGGGAGCTGTTTTTT
D: -; V: TRBV9; J: TRBJ2-7; size: -; CDR3: CASSVSDYPSYEQYF; DNA: TGTGCCAGCAGCGTGAGCGACTACCCCTCCTACGAGCAGTACTTC
D: -; V: TRBV30; J: TRBJ1-5; size: few; CDR3: CAWSVGQGFQPQHF; DNA: TGTGCCTGGAGTGTTGGGCAGGGGTTCCAGCCCCAGCATTTT
D: TRBD1; V: TRBV10-3; J: TRBJ1-3; size: many; CDR3: CAISDPRQGVGRNTIYF; DNA: TGTGCCATCAGTGATCCTAGACAGGGTGTCGGGCGAAACACCATATATTTT
D: TRBD2; V: TRBV18; J: TRBJ2-2; size: -; CDR3: CASSPPWSGVTGELFF; DNA: TGTGCCAGCTCACCACCCTGGAGCGGGGTGACCGGGGAGCTGTTTTTT
D: -; V: TRBV11-2; J: TRBJ1-2; size: -; CDR3: CASSLVGLEGNYGYTF; DNA: TGTGCCAGCAGCTTAGTGGGATTGGAGGGGAACTATGGCTACACCTTC
D: -; V: TRBV19; J: TRBJ2-1; size: -; CDR3: CASSVLSAGYNEQFF; DNA: TGTGCCAGTAGCGTTTTGTCGGCGGGCTACAATGAGCAGTTCTTC
D: TRBD2; V: TRBV7-2; J: TRBJ2-1; size: many; CDR3: CASSPSAGVYNEQFF; DNA: TGTGCCAGCAGCCCCTCCGCGGGGGTATACAATGAGCAGTTCTTC
D: -; V: TRBV4-2; J: TRBJ1-2; size: -; CDR3: CASSQDPGYSYGYTF; DNA: TGTGCCAGCAGCCAAGATCCAGGGTACTCCTATGGCTACACCTTC
D: -; V: TRBV10-3; J: TRBJ1-5; size: many; CDR3: CAISEFGLGSNQPQHF; DNA: TGTGCCATCAGTGAATTTGGACTGGGGAGCAATCAGCCCCAGCATTTT
D: -; V: TRBV6-1; J: TRBJ1-1; size: many; CDR3: CASRDHLPEAFF; DNA: TGTGCCAGCAGGGACCACCTACCTGAAGCTTTCTTT
D: -; V: TRBV6-1; J: TRBJ2-7; size: many; CDR3: CASSKGSLTYEQYF; DNA: TGTGCCAGCAGCAAAGGGTCCCTTACCTACGAGCAGTACTTC
D: -; V: TRBV6-1; J: TRBJ1-1; size: many; CDR3: CASNSPGLDTEAFF; DNA: TGTGCCAGCAACTCCCCGGGGTTGGACACTGAAGCTTTCTTT
D: -; V: TRBV25-1; J: TRBJ2-5; size: -; CDR3: CASSGIGVGRQETQYF; DNA: TGTGCCAGCAGTGGAATCGGCGTGGGACGCCAAGAGACCCAGTACTTC
D: -; V: TRBV4-3; J: TRBJ1-6; size: few; CDR3: CASSRAVVNSPLHF; DNA: TGCGCCAGCAGTCGGGCTGTAGTGAATTCACCCCTCCACTTT
D: -; V: TRBV7-8; J: TRBJ2-5; size: many; CDR3: CASSLGSSETQYF; DNA: TGTGCCAGCAGCTTAGGGAGTTCAGAGACCCAGTACTTC
D: -; V: TRBV19; J: TRBJ2-7; size: few; CDR3: CASRSGTRPSYEQYF; DNA: TGTGCCAGTAGATCCGGCACCCGACCCTCCTACGAGCAGTACTTC
D: -; V: TRBV28; J: TRBJ2-4; size: many; CDR3: CASKVRRGVGGAKNIQYF; DNA: TGTGCCAGCAAAGTTCGGCGGGGCGTGGGGGGAGCCAAAAACATTCAGTACTTC
D: -; V: TRBV7-9; J: TRBJ2-1; size: many; CDR3: CASSLGSLGQFF; DNA: TGTGCCAGCAGCTTAGGTTCATTAGGGCAGTTCTTC
D: -; V: TRBV7-8; J: TRBJ1-1; size: many; CDR3: CASSSLGMNTEAFF; DNA: TGTGCCAGCAGCTCGTTAGGTATGAACACTGAAGCTTTCTTT
D: TRBD2; V: TRBV6-1; J: TRBJ2-1; size: many; CDR3: CASRPGAGGEQFF; DNA: TGTGCCAGCAGACCGGGAGCGGGGGGTGAGCAGTTCTTC
D: TRBD1; V: TRBV5-1; J: TRBJ2-7; size: many; CDR3: CASSPPGQTYEQYF; DNA: TGCGCCAGCAGCCCGCCGGGACAGACCTACGAGCAGTACTTC
D: -; V: TRBV5-5; J: TRBJ2-2; size: -; CDR3: CASIPVLGGELFF; DNA: TGTGCCAGCATCCCCGTCCTCGGCGGTGAGCTGTTTTTT
D: TRBD1; V: TRBV5-6; J: TRBJ2-1; size: few; CDR3: CASTYRDRANEQFF; DNA: TGTGCCAGCACCTACCGGGACAGGGCGAATGAGCAGTTCTTC
D: -; V: TRBV6-1; J: TRBJ1-2; size: many; CDR3: CASSYTGSYGYTF; DNA: TGTGCCAGCAGTTATACAGGGAGCTATGGCTACACCTTC
D: TRBD1; V: TRBV6-1; J: TRBJ1-5; size: few; CDR3: CATRQGNWNRPQHF; DNA: TGTGCCACACGACAGGGTAACTGGAATCGGCCCCAGCATTTT
D: -; V: TRBV6-2/TRBV6-3; J: TRBJ1-5; size: many; CDR3: CATQASGGNQPQHF; DNA: TGTGCCACCCAAGCGTCAGGGGGCAATCAGCCCCAGCATTTT
D: -; V: TRBV10-1; J: TRBJ1-4; size: few; CDR3: CASGGAAATNEKLFF; DNA: TGCGCCAGCGGGGGGGCGGCTGCAACTAATGAAAAACTGTTTTTT
D: TRBD2; V: TRBV12-3/TRBV12-4; J: TRBJ2-7; size: many; CDR3: CASSSHGGSYEQYF; DNA: TGTGCCAGCAGTTCTCACGGGGGGTCCTACGAGCAGTACTTC
D: TRBD1; V: TRBV6-2/TRBV6-3; J: TRBJ2-5; size: -; CDR3: CASSYVYGSRDRGLGETQYF; DNA: TGTGCCAGCAGTTACGTCTATGGGTCCCGGGACAGGGGGCTCGGAGAGACCCAGTACTTC
D: TRBD2; V: TRBV4-1; J: TRBJ2-1; size: -; CDR3: CASSQEGGLAGLYNEQFF; DNA: TGCGCCAGCAGCCAAGAGGGGGGACTAGCGGGACTTTACAATGAGCAGTTCTTC
D: -; V: TRBV20-1; J: TRBJ2-2; size: many; CDR3: CSVSNTGELFF; DNA: TGCAGTGTCTCCAACACCGGGGAGCTGTTTTTT
D: -; V: TRBV20-1; J: TRBJ1-4; size: many; CDR3: CSAREGVIEKLFF; DNA: TGCAGTGCTAGAGAGGGGGTGATTGAAAAACTGTTTTTT
D: TRBD1; V: TRBV5-1; J: TRBJ1-4; size: few; CDR3: CASSSGQGALEKLFF; DNA: TGCGCCAGCAGCTCAGGACAGGGGGCGCTTGAAAAACTGTTTTTT
D: TRBD1; V: TRBV18; J: TRBJ1-4; size: many; CDR3: CASSPKQGADEKLFF; DNA: TGTGCCAGCTCACCGAAACAGGGGGCGGATGAAAAACTGTTTTTT
D: -; V: TRBV15; J: TRBJ2-3; size: -; CDR3: CATSRTAISSTDTQYF; DNA: TGTGCCACCAGCAGGACAGCAATTTCTAGCACAGATACGCAGTATTTT
D: TRBD2; V: TRBV10-2; J: TRBJ2-2; size: once; CDR3: CASRASGRAGGELFF; DNA: TGCGCCAGCAGAGCTAGCGGGAGGGCCGGCGGGGAGCTGTTTTTT
D: -; V: TRBV7-8; J: TRBJ2-7; size: -; CDR3: CASSQELWGGHKSWEQYF; DNA: TGCGCCAGCAGCCAAGAGCTTTGGGGGGGCCATAAATCCTGGGAGCAGTACTTC